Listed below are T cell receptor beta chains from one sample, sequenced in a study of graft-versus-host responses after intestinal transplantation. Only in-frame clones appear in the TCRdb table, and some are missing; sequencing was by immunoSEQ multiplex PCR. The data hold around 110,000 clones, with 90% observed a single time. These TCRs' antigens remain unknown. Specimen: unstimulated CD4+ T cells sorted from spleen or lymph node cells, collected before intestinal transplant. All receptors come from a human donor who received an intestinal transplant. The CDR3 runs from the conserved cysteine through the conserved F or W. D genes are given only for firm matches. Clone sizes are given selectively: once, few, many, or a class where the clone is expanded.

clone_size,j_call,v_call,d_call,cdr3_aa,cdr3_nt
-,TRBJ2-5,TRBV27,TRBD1,CASSKDRGLYQETQYF,TGTGCCAGCAGCAAGGACAGGGGATTGTACCAAGAGACCCAGTACTTC
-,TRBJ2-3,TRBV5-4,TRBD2,CASSFPGLARTDTQYF,TGTGCCAGCAGCTTCCCTGGACTAGCCCGCACGGATACGCAGTATTTT
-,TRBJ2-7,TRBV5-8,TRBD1,CASSRVGQAYYEQYF,TGTGCCAGCAGCCGAGTGGGACAGGCTTACTACGAGCAGTACTTC
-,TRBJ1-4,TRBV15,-,CATSRTIQGMGKLFF,TGTGCCACCAGCAGGACAATACAGGGCATGGGAAAACTGTTTTTT
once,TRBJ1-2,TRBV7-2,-,CASSPRTGHQGYGYTF,TGTGCCAGCAGCCCACGAACGGGACATCAGGGCTATGGCTACACCTTC
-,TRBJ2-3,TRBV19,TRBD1,CASKGTVGYFTDTQYF,TGTGCCAGTAAGGGGACAGTCGGATACTTCACAGATACGCAGTATTTT
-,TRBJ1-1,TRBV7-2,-,CASSLLGPMNTEAFF,TGTGCCAGCAGCTTATTGGGCCCTATGAACACTGAAGCTTTCTTT
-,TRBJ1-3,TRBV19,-,CASQFRGPGNTIYF,TGTGCCAGTCAATTCAGGGGACCCGGAAACACCATATATTTT
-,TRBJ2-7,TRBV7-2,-,CASSLPWASYEQYF,TGTGCCAGCAGTTTACCGTGGGCGAGCTACGAGCAGTACTTC
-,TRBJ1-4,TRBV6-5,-,CASSTQGLKEKLFF,TGTGCCAGCAGCACCCAGGGGTTAAAAGAAAAACTGTTTTTT